This T cell receptor beta chain originates from a study of technical replicates of blood from a few donors. TCRdb's copy holds only in-frame clones and misses some; the assay was immunoSEQ multiplex PCR. The repertoire holds 85,000 to 100,000 clones, nearly 97% seen once, with roughly 0.2% in the top ten. Deletions cut 2 bases from V and 4 bases from J, with 13 bases between. The length of the CDR3 is 15 residues. The germline gives CDR1 LNHDA, CDR2 SQIVND (reference sequence). The chain carries TRBV19 and TRBJ2-3; D might be TRBD1 (5 bases). This receptor was obtained from a human donor in good health. The sequenced sample was T cells isolated from PBMCs. The CDR3 coding sequence is TGTGCCAGTAGTATAAAAGGTTGGGGCGCAGATACGCAGTATTTT. As protein: CASSIKGWGADTQYF.